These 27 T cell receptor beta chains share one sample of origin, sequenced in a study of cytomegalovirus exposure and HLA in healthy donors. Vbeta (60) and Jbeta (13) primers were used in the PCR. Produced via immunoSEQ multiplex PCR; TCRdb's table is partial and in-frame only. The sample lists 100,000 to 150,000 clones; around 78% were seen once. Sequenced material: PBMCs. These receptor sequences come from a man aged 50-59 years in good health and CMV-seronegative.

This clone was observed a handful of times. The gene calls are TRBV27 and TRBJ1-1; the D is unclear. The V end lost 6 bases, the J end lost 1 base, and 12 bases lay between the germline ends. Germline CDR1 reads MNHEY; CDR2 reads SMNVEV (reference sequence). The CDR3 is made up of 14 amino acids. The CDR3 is CASRFRRGNTEAFF. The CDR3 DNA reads TGTGCCAGCAGATTCCGACGGGGGAACACTGAAGCTTTCTTT.

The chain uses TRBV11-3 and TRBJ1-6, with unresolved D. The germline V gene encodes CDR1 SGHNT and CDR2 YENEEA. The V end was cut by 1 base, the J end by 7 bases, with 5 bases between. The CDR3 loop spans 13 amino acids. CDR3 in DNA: TGTGCCAGCAGCTTAGGACTGAATTCACCCCTCCACTTT. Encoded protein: CASSLGLNSPLHF.

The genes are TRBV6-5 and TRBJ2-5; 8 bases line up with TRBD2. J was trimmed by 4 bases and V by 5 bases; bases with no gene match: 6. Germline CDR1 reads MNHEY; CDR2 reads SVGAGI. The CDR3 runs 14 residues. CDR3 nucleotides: TGTGCCAGCAGTGACGGGGGGGCCAGAGAGACCCAGTACTTC. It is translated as CASSDGGARETQYF.

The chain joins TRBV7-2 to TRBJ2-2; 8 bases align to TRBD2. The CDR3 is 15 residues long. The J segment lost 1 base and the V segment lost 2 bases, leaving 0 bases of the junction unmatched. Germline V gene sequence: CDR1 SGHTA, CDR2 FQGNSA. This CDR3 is CASSLSGGNTGELFF. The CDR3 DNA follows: TGTGCCAGCAGCTTAAGCGGGGGGAACACCGGGGAGCTGTTTTTT.

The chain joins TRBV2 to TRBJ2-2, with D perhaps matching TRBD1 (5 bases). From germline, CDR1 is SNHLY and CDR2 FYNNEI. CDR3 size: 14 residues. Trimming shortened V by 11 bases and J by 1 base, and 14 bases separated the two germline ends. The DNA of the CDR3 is TGTGCCGTAAGAGCCGGACAGAACACCGGGGAGCTGTTTTTT. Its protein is CAVRAGQNTGELFF.

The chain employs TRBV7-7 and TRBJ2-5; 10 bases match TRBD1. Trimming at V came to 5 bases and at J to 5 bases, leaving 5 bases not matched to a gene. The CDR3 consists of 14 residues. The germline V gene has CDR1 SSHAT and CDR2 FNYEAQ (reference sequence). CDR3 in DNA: TGTGCCAGCAGCCGGGACAGGGGATACGAGACCCAGTACTTC. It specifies CASSRDRGYETQYF.

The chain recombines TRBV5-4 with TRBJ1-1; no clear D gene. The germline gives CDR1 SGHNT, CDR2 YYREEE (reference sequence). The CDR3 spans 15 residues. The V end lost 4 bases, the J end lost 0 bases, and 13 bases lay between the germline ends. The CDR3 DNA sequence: TGTGCCAGCAGCGCCCCTGGACTCTTGAACACTGAAGCTTTCTTT. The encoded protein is CASSAPGLLNTEAFF.

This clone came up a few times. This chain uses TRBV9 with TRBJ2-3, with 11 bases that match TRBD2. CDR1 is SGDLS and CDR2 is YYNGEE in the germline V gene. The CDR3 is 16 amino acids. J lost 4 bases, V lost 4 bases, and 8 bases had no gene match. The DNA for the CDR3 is TGTGCCAGCAGCCGATCACTAGCGGGGGCTTCAGATACGCAGTATTTT. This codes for CASSRSLAGASDTQYF.

The CDR3 DNA reads as TGTGCCAGCAGCGATACAGGGTTAGCCAAAAACATTCAGTACTTC. It translates to CASSDTGLAKNIQYF. The rearrangement uses TRBV28 and TRBJ2-4; D is perhaps TRBD1 (6 bases). The germline gives CDR1 MDHEN, CDR2 SYDVKM. CDR3 length equals 15 residues. The V gene lost 6 bases and the J gene lost 0 bases, with 12 bases spanning the gap.

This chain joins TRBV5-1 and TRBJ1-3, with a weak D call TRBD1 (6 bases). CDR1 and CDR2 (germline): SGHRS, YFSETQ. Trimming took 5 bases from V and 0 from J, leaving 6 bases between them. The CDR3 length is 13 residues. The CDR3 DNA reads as TGCGCCAGCAGGGACAGCTCTGGAAACACCATATATTTT. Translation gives CASRDSSGNTIYF.

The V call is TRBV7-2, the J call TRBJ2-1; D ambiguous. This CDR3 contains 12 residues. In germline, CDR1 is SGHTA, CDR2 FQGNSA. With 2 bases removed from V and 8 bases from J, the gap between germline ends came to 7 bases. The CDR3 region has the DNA TGTGCCAGCAGCTTACGTGTGTATGAGCAGTTCTTC. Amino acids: CASSLRVYEQFF. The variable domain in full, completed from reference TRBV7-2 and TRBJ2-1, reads GAGVSQSPSNKVTEKGKDVELRCDPISGHTALYWYRQSLGQGLEFLIYFQGNSAPDKSGLPSDRFSAERTGGSVSTLTIQRTQQEDSAVYLCASSLRVYEQFFGPGTRLTVL.

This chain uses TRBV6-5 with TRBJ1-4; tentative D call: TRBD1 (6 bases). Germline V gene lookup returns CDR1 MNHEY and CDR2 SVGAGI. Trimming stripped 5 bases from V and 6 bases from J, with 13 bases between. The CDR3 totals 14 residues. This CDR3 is CASSGTNFYEKLFF. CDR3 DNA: TGTGCCAGCAGTGGGACAAACTTTTATGAAAAACTGTTTTTT.

The CDR3 reads CASSLSGVRGNEQFF. CDR3 nucleotides: TGTGCCAGCAGCTTAAGCGGAGTTCGAGGCAATGAGCAGTTCTTC. V gene TRBV11-2 combines with J gene TRBJ2-1, with D possibly being TRBD2 (5 bases). Germline V gives CDR1 SGHAT, CDR2 FQNNGV. The V and J ends lost 2 bases and 6 bases respectively, with 14 bases between them. This CDR3 has 15 amino acids. The full variable domain, completed using reference TRBV11-2 and TRBJ2-1, is EAGVAQSPRYKIIEKRQSVAFWCNPISGHATLYWYQQILGQGPKLLIQFQNNGVVDDSQLPKDRFSAERLKGVDSTLKIQPAKLEDSAVYLCASSLSGVRGNEQFFGPGTRLTVL.

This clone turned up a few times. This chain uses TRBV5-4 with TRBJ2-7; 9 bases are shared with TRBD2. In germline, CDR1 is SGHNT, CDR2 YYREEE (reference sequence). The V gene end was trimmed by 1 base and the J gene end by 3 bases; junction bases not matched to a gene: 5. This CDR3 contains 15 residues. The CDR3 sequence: CASSLRLADNYEQYF. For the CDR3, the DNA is TGTGCCAGCAGCTTGCGACTAGCGGATAACTACGAGCAGTACTTC.

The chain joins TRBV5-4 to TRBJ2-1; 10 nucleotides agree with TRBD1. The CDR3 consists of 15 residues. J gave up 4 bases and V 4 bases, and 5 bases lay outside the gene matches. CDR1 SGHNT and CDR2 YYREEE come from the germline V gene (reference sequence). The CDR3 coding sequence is TGTGCCAGCAGCCCAGACAGGGGGCTGTACAATGAGCAGTTCTTC. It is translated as CASSPDRGLYNEQFF.

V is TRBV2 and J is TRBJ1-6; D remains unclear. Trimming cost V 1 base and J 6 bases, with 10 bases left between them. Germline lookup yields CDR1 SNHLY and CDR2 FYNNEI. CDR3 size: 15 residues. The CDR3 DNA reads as TGTGCCAGCAGTGAAGAGGAGGGCCGTAATTCACCCCTCCACTTT. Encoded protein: CASSEEEGRNSPLHF.

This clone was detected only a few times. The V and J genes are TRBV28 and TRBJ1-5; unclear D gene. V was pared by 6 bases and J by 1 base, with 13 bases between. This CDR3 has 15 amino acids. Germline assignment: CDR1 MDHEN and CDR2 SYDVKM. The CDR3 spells CASRLELVSNQPQHF. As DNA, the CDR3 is TGTGCCAGCAGACTGGAGTTGGTGAGCAATCAGCCCCAGCATTTT. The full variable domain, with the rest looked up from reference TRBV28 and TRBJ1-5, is DVKVTQSSRYLVKRTGEKVFLECVQDMDHENMFWYRQDPGLGLRLIYFSYDVKMKEKGDIPEGYSVSREKKERFSLILESASTNQTSMYLCASRLELVSNQPQHFGDGTRLSIL.

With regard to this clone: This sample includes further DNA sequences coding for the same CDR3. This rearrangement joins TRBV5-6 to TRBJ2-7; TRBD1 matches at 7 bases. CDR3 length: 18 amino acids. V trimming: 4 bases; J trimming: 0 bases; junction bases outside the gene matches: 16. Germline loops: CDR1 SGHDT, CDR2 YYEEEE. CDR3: CASSQTVDRDSSSYEQYV. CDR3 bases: TGTGCCAGCAGCCAGACCGTTGATCGGGACAGTAGCTCCTACGAGCAGTACGTC.

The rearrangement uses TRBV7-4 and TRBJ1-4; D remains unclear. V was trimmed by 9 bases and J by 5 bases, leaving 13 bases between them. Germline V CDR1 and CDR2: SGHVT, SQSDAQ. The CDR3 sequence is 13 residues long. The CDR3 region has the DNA TGTGCCAGTATCCGAGGAGGGAATGAAAAACTGTTTTTT. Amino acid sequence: CASIRGGNEKLFF.

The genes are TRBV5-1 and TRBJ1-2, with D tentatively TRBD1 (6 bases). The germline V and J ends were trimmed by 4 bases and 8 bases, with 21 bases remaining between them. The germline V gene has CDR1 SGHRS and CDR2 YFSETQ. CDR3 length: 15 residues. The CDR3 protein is CASSHADSARRGYTF. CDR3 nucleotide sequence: TGCGCCAGCAGCCACGCGGACAGCGCCCGGAGAGGCTACACCTTC.

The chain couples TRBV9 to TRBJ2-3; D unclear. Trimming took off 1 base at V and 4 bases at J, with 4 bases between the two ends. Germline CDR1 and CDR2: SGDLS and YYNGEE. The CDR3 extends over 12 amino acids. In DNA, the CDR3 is TGTGCCAGCAGCGTACAGTCAGATACGCAGTATTTT. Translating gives CASSVQSDTQYF. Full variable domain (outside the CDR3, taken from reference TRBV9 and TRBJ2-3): DSGVTQTPKHLITATGQRVTLRCSPRSGDLSVYWYQQSLDQGLQFLIQYYNGEERAKGNILERFSAQQFPDLHSELNLSSLELGDSALYFCASSVQSDTQYFGPGTRLTVL.

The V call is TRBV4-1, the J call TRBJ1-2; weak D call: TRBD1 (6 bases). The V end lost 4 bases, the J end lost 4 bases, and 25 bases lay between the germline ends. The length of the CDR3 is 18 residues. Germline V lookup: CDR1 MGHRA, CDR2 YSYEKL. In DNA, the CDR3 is TGCGCCAGCAGCCGACCTCAAGCGAGCAGGGGAAACCCCTATGGCTACACCTTC. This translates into CASSRPQASRGNPYGYTF.

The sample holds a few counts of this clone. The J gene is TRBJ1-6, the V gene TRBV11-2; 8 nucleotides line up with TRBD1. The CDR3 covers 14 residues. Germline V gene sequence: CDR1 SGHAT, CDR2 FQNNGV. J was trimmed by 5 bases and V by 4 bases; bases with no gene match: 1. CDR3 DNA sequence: TGTGCCAGCAGCTACAGGGGGAATAATTCACCCCTCCACTTT. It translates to CASSYRGNNSPLHF.

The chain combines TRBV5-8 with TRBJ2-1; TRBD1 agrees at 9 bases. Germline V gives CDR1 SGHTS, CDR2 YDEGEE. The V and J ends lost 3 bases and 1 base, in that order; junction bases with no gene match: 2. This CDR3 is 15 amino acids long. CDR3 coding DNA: TGTGCCAGCAGCTCCGGGACAGGGTCCTACAATGAGCAGTTCTTC. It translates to CASSSGTGSYNEQFF.

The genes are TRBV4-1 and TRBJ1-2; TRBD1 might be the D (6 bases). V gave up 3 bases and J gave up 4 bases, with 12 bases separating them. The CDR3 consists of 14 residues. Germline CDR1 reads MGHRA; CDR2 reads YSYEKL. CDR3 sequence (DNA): TGCGCCAGCAGCCAGTATACAGGGACCTATGGCTACACCTTC. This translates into CASSQYTGTYGYTF.

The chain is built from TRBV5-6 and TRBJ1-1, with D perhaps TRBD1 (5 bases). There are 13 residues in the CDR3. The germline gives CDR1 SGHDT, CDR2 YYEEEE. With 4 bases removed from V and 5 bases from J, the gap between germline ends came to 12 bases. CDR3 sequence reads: CASSPVGQTEAFF. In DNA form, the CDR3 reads TGTGCCAGCAGCCCGGTGGGGCAAACTGAAGCTTTCTTT.

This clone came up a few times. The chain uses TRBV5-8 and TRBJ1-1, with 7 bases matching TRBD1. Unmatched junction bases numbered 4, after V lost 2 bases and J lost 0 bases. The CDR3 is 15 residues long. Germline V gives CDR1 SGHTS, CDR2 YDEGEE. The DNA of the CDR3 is TGTGCCAGCAGCTTCGGGACAGTAGTGAACACTGAAGCTTTCTTT. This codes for CASSFGTVVNTEAFF.